The text below deals with one TCR beta chain. No antigen is known for it. The data were produced by immunoSEQ multiplex PCR, yet TCRdb's version contains in-frame clones alone and is incomplete. This table holds around 130,000 clones, 89% found once. This sample is drawn from a study of T cells in localized non-small cell lung cancer. Findings and limits, study-wide: Because researchers sequenced only one region of the tumor, heterogeneity is still possible. Blood T cell density predicted longer survival; adjacent-lung clonality, shorter. The greatest T cell clonality was found in uninvolved adjacent lung (higher than in tumor). There were a median roughly 60 of the top 100 tumor clones appearing in adjacent lung.

The sample in question was peripheral blood, obtained before any cancer treatment. This receptor was taken from a female donor over 55 with stage I lung adenocarcinoma.

CDR3 residues: CASSHPDRVGTEAFF. The CDR3 DNA sequence: TGCGCCAGCAGCCACCCCGACAGGGTTGGCACTGAAGCTTTCTTT. V is TRBV4-1 and J is TRBJ1-1; TRBD1 matches at 7 bases. Trimming cost V 3 bases and J 4 bases; bases outside gene matches: 8. The CDR3 spans 15 residues. Germline assignment: CDR1 MGHRA and CDR2 YSYEKL.